The 3 T cell receptor beta chains given below trace back to one sample, sequenced in a study of T cell repertoires in cytomegalovirus infection (dated by TCRdb to the late 2010s). The antigens for these receptors are not known. The treatment or condition label corresponds to: in vitro stimulation with specific CMV peptide epitopes to enrich CMV-specific T cells. The sequencing machine was an Illumina HiSeq 1500. TCRdb itself trimmed the public reads at Q25 with fastp, ran MiXCR and retained productive beta chains. Identical CDR3 proteins give one entry, which carries the most common genes and DNA. The sample profile shows just over 450,000 distinct CDR3 sequences; roughly 46% of them were found once. The ten most abundant clones make up about 45% of the sample. The sample here was cultured PBMCs, taken from culture after CMV antigen stimulation. Receptor source: a human donor in good health (CMV status not recorded). Some clones in this sample may be carry-over from other donors' samples.

The genes are TRBV7-6 and TRBJ1-6; a weak D match, TRBD1 (5 bases). CDR1 is SGHVS and CDR2 is FNYEAQ in the germline V gene. V lost 2 bases and J 10 bases, leaving 18 bases between the germline ends. This CDR3 spans 16 amino acids. CDR3 DNA: TGTGCCAGCAGCTTAAGTTCAGGGAGGGTAAGCTCACCCCTCCACTTT. Its protein is CASSLSSGRVSSPLHF.

The V gene is TRBV2, the J gene TRBJ2-7; 11 nucleotides agree with TRBD2. Germline loops: CDR1 SNHLY, CDR2 FYNNEI. V was pared by 7 bases and J by 3 bases, with 8 bases of the junction left unmatched. This CDR3 is built from 15 residues. CDR3 DNA sequence: TGTGCCAGCAAGGGGCTAGCGGGGGGAAGCTACGAGCAGTACTTC. Residues: CASKGLAGGSYEQYF.

The gene calls are TRBV12-3 or TRBV12-4 and TRBJ1-5; D uncertain. This CDR3 has 14 amino acids. V dropped 3 bases and J dropped 9 bases, with 15 bases sitting between them. CDR3 bases: TGTGCCAGCAGTTTGGAGGCCGCGGTTAGGCCCCAGCATTTT. It codes for CASSLEAAVRPQHF.